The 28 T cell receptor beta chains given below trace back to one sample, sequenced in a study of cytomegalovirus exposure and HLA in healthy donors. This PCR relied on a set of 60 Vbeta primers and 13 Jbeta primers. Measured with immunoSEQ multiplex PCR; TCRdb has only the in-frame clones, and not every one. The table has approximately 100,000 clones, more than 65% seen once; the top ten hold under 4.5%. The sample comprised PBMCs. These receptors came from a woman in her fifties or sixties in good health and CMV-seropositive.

The CDR3 protein is CASSTSYPPNTEAFF. CDR3 coding DNA: TGTGCCAGTAGTACTTCCTATCCGCCCAACACTGAAGCTTTCTTT. This chain uses TRBV19 with TRBJ1-1; no clear D gene. With 4 bases removed from V and 2 bases from J, the gap between germline ends came to 14 bases. The CDR3 runs 15 residues. Germline V lookup: CDR1 LNHDA, CDR2 SQIVND (reference sequence). The entire variable domain, with the rest obtained from reference TRBV19 and TRBJ1-1, is as follows: DGGITQSPKYLFRKEGQNVTLSCEQNLNHDAMYWYRQDPGQGLRLIYYSQIVNDFQKGDIAEGYSVSREKKESFPLTVTSAQKNPTAFYLCASSTSYPPNTEAFFGQGTRLTVV.

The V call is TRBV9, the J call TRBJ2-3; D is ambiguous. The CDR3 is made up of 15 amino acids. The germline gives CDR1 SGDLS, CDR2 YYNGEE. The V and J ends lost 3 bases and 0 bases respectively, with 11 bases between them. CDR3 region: CASSGHPTSTDTQYF. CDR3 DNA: TGTGCCAGCAGCGGCCACCCGACTAGCACAGATACGCAGTATTTT.

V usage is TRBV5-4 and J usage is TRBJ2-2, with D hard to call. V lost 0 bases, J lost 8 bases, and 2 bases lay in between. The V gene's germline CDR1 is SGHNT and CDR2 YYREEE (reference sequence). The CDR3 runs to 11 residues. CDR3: CASSLAGELFF. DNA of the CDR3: TGTGCCAGCAGCTTGGCAGGGGAGCTGTTTTTT.

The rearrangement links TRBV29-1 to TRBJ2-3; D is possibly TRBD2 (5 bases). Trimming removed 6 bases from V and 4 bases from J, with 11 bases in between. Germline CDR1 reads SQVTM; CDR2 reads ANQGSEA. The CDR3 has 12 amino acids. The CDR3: CSVPAVPDTQYF. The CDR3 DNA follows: TGCAGCGTCCCAGCGGTACCAGATACGCAGTATTTT.

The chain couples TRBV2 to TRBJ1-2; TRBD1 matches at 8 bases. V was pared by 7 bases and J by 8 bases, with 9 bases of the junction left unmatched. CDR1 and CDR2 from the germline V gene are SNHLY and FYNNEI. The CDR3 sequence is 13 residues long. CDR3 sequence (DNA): TGTGCCAGCACGGGACAGGCGTTTGAGGGCTACACCTTC. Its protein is CASTGQAFEGYTF.

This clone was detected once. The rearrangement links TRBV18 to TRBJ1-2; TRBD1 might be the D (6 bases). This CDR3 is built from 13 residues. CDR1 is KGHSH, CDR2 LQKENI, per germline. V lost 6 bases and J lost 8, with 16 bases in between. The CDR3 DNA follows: TGTGCCAGCTCTCAGTCTAACAGGGACGGCTACACCTTC. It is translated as CASSQSNRDGYTF.

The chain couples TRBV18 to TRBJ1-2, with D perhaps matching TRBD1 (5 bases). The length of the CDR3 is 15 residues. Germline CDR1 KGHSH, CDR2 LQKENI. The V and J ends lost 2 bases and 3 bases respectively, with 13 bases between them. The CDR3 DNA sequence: TGTGCCAGCTCACCAAGCAAGGGGCCAGACTATGGCTACACCTTC. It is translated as CASSPSKGPDYGYTF.

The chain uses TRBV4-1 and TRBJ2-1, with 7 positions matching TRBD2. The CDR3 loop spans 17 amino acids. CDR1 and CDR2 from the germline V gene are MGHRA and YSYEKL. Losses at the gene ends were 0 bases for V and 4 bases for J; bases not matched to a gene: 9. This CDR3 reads CASSQDRLADIYNEQFF. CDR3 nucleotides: TGCGCCAGCAGCCAAGACCGACTAGCCGACATATACAATGAGCAGTTCTTC.

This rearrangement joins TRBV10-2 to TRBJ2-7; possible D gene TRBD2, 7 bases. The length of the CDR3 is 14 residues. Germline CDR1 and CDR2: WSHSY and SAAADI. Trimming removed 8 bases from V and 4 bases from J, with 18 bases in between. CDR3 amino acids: CASQGLAEGYEQYF. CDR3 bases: TGCGCCAGCCAGGGGCTAGCGGAAGGATACGAGCAGTACTTC.

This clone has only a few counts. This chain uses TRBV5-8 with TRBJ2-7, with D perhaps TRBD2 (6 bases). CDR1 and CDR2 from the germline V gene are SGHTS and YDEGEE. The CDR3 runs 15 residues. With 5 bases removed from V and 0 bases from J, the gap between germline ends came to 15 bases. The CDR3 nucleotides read TGTGCCAGCAGTTTTAGGGACTCCGACTCCTACGAGCAGTACTTC. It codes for CASSFRDSDSYEQYF.

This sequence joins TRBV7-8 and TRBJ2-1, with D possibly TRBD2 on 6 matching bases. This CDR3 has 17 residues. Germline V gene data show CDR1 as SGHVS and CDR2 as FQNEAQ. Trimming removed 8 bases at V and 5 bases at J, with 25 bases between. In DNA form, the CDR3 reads TGTGCCAGCTTCGAAAGCGCGGCTAGCGCAGGTAACAATGAGCAGTTCTTC. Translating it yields CASFESAASAGNNEQFF.

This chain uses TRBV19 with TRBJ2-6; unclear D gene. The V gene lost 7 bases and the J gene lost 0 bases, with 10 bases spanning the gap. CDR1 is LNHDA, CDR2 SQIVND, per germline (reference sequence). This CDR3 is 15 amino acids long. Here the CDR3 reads CASTLGSSGANVLTF. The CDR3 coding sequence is TGTGCCAGTACCCTAGGAAGCTCTGGGGCCAACGTCCTGACTTTC.

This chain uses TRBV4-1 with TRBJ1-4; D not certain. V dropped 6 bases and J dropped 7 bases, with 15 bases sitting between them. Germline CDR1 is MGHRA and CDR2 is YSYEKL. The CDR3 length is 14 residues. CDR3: CASSYGLRGEKLFF. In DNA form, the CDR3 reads TGCGCCAGCAGTTACGGCCTCCGGGGTGAAAAACTGTTTTTT.

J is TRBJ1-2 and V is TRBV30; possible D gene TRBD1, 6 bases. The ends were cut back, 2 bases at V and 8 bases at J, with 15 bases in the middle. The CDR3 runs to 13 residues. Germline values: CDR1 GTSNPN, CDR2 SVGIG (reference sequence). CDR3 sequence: CAWSLNQGMGYTF. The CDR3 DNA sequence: TGTGCCTGGAGTCTAAACCAGGGGATGGGCTACACCTTC.

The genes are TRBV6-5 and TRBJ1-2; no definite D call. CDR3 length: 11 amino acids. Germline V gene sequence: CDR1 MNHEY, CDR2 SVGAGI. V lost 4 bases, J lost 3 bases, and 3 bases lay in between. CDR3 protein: CASSSYYGYTF. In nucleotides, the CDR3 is TGTGCCAGCAGTTCTTACTATGGCTACACCTTC.

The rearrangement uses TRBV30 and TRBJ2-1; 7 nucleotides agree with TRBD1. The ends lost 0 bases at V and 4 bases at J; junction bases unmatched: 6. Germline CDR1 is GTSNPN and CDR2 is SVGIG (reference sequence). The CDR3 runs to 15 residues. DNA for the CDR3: TGTGCCTGGAGTGTAAGCAGGGGGTCTTACAATGAGCAGTTCTTC. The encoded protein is CAWSVSRGSYNEQFF.

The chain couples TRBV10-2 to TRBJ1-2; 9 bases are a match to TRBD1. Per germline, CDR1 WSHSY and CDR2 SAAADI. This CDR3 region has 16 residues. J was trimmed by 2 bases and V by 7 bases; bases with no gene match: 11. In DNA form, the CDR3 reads TGCGCCAGCACGGCTTGGGACAGGGTGTTCAACTATGGCTACACCTTC. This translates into CASTAWDRVFNYGYTF.

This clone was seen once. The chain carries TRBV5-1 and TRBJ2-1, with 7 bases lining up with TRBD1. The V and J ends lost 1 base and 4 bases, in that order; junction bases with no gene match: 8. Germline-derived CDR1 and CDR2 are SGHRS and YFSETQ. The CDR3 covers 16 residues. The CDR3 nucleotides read TGCGCCAGCAGCTTGACAGCCGGGACAGCGTACAATGAGCAGTTCTTC. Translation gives CASSLTAGTAYNEQFF.

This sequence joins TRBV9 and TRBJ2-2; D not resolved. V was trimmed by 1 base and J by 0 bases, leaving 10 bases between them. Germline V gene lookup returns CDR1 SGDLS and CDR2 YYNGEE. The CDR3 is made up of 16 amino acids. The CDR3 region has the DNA TGTGCCAGCAGCGTAATGCGTTACGCGAACACCGGGGAGCTGTTTTTT. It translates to CASSVMRYANTGELFF.

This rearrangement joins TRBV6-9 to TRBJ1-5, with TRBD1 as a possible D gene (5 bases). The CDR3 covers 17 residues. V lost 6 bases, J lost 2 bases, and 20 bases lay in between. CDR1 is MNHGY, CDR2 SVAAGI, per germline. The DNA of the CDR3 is TGTGCCAGCAGAACCCGCCTAGGCAGGGAGGGCAATCAGCCCCAGCATTTT. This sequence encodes CASRTRLGREGNQPQHF.

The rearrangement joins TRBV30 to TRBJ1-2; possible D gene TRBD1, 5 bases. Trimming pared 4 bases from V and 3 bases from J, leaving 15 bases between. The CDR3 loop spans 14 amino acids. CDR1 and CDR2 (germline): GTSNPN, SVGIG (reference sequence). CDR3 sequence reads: CAWNAGRAYYGYTF. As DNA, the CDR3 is TGTGCCTGGAACGCGGGGCGCGCGTACTATGGCTACACCTTC.

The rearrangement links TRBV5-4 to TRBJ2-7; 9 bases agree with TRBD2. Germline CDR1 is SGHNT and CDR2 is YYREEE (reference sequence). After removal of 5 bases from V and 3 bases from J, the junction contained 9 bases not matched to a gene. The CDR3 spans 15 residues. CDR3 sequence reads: CASRTEREAVYEQYF. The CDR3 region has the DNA TGTGCCAGCAGGACAGAGCGGGAGGCCGTCTACGAGCAGTACTTC.

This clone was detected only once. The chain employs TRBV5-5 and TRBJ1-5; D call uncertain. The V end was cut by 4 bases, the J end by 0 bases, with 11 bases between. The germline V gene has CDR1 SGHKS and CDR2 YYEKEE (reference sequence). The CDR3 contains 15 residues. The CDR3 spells CASSVNAGSNQPQHF. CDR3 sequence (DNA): TGTGCCAGCAGCGTGAATGCGGGTAGCAATCAGCCCCAGCATTTT.

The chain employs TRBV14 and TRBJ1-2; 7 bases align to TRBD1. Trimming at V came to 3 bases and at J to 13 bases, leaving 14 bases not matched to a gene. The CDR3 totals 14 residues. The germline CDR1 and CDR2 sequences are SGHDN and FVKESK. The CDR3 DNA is TGTGCCAGCAGCCACCCCTTCCGGGACAGCTGCCCCACCTTC. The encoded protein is CASSHPFRDSCPTF.

The CDR3 bases are TGTGCCAGCAGCTTCCGGGACAGGGGTAACGAGCAGTACTTC. Translation: CASSFRDRGNEQYF. The chain uses TRBV7-8 and TRBJ2-7, with TRBD1 matching over 10 bases. Germline-derived CDR1 and CDR2 are SGHVS and FQNEAQ. This CDR3 comprises 14 residues. J lost 5 bases, V lost 3 bases, and 4 bases had no gene match.

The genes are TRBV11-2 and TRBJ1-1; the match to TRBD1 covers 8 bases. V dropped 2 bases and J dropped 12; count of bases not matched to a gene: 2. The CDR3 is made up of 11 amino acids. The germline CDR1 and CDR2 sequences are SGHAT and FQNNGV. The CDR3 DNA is TGTGCCAGCAGCTTACGGACAGGGACTTTCTTT. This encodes CASSLRTGTFF. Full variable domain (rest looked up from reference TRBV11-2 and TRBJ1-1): EAGVAQSPRYKIIEKRQSVAFWCNPISGHATLYWYQQILGQGPKLLIQFQNNGVVDDSQLPKDRFSAERLKGVDSTLKIQPAKLEDSAVYLCASSLRTGTFFGQGTRLTVV.

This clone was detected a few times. CDR3 sequence (DNA): TGTGCCTGCCAGGGACAGGGGAATCAGCCCCAGCATTTT. Amino acid sequence: CACQGQGNQPQHF. The genes are TRBV30 and TRBJ1-5; 10 bases fit TRBD1. CDR3 length: 13 residues. Germline loops: CDR1 GTSNPN, CDR2 SVGIG (reference sequence). After removal of 6 bases from V and 4 bases from J, the junction contained 3 bases not matched to a gene.

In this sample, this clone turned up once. For the CDR3, the DNA is TGTGCTAGTGGTTTGGTATTAGGGGCCCCTACGTCCAATGAGCAGTTCTTC. Protein: CASGLVLGAPTSNEQFF. The rearrangement links TRBV12-5 to TRBJ2-1; the D gene is possibly TRBD1 (5 bases). Germline V gene sequence: CDR1 LGHNT, CDR2 FRNRAP. The germline V and J ends were trimmed by 0 bases and 6 bases, with 18 bases remaining between them. CDR3 length equals 17 residues.